This passage covers 20 T cell receptor beta chains from one sample sequenced in a study of monozygotic twins with inflammatory bowel disease (dated by TCRdb to between 2017 and 2020). The protocol used for the library was 5' RACE. The sequencer was an Illumina HiSeq 2500. TCRdb reprocessed the reads, and each CDR3 protein sequence is entered once, without DNA. This sample's table has entries for about 380,000 distinct CDR3 sequences. Just over 2.5% of the sample lies in the top ten. Sequencing was done on a sample of blood. These receptors were taken from a human donor with ulcerative colitis or Crohn's disease, or a healthy co-twin of an affected twin (not recorded which).

The chain carries TRBV12-3 or TRBV12-4 and TRBJ2-7; the TCRdb D gene call, TRBD2, has no DNA to confirm it. CDR3 length equals 14 residues. The CDR3 protein is CASTIGTSGVKQYF.

This sequence joins TRBV11-3 and TRBJ2-5; TCRdb proposes TRBD1, but this gene call is untestable without DNA. The germline V gene encodes CDR1 SGHNT and CDR2 YENEEA. This CDR3 has 15 amino acids. The CDR3: CASSLGTATTETQYF.

The chain carries TRBV12-3 or TRBV12-4 and TRBJ2-1; TCRdb designates TRBD2, a call that cannot be tested without DNA. This CDR3 contains 15 residues. The CDR3 sequence is CASSFGRGGINEQFF.

The V and J genes are TRBV10-3 and TRBJ2-3; TCRdb indicates TRBD1, and absent DNA this call remains unverified. CDR1 is ENHRY and CDR2 is SYGVKD in the germline V gene. The CDR3 length is 15 residues. This CDR3 is CAISGRGLGADTQYF.

The rearrangement joins TRBV29-1 to TRBJ2-3. The CDR3 extends over 12 amino acids. CDR1 and CDR2 from the germline V gene are SQVTM and ANQGSEA. The CDR3 here is CSLWTGTDTQYF.

V and J are TRBV11-2 and TRBJ2-5; the D call from TCRdb, TRBD1, cannot be confirmed without DNA. The length of the CDR3 is 20 residues. The V gene's germline CDR1 is SGHAT and CDR2 FQNNGV. This chain's CDR3 is CASNPLFLIGTGGVGETQYF.

The chain couples TRBV6-5 to TRBJ1-4; as DNA is missing, the TRBD1 call by TCRdb cannot be tested. Germline-derived CDR1 and CDR2 are MNHEY and SVGAGI. CDR3 length equals 14 residues. Here the CDR3 reads CASSYGRGGEKLFF.

V gene TRBV20-1 combines with J gene TRBJ1-5. The length of the CDR3 is 16 residues. The germline V gene encodes CDR1 DFQATT and CDR2 SNEGSKA (reference sequence). This chain's CDR3 is CSASPMAMTANQPQHF.

The rearrangement joins TRBV5-6 to TRBJ2-7. The CDR3 loop spans 13 amino acids. The germline gives CDR1 SGHDT, CDR2 YYEEEE. CDR3 in amino acids: CASSSGVFQSQYF.

V and J are TRBV12-3 or TRBV12-4 and TRBJ2-6. This CDR3 is built from 15 residues. The CDR3 is CASRIQGSGANVLTF.

The rearrangement joins TRBV6-1 to TRBJ2-3; TCRdb selects TRBD1, and the lack of DNA leaves this call unchecked. CDR3 size: 15 residues. Germline V lookup: CDR1 MNHNS, CDR2 SASEGT. This CDR3 is CASSQGQVLTDTQYF.

The chain carries TRBV29-1 and TRBJ2-3; TCRdb names TRBD1, which stays unverified in the absence of DNA. This CDR3 has 16 residues. Per germline, CDR1 SQVTM and CDR2 ANQGSEA. CDR3 residues: CSVGTAPDLFPDTQYF.

The chain is built from TRBV7-3 and TRBJ1-6; the D gene TCRdb calls, TRBD1, cannot be checked with no DNA. Germline CDR1 reads SGHTA; CDR2 reads FQGTGA. The CDR3 is 14 amino acids. CDR3 in amino acids: CASSRDSVSSPLHF.

The chain joins TRBV30 to TRBJ1-5. CDR1 and CDR2 (germline): GTSNPN, SVGIG (reference sequence). The length of the CDR3 is 14 residues. The CDR3 region is CAWSEVDSNQPQHF.

The J gene is TRBJ1-4, the V gene TRBV7-8; TCRdb outputs TRBD1, but without DNA this stays unchecked. CDR3 length equals 17 residues. Germline assignment: CDR1 SGHVS and CDR2 FQNEAQ. CDR3: CASSLNAGTGWFEKLFF.

The rearrangement uses TRBV20-1 and TRBJ2-5; TCRdb's D gene call, TRBD1, goes unchecked for lack of DNA. Per the germline V gene, CDR1 is DFQATT and CDR2 is SNEGSKA (reference sequence). The CDR3 has 11 residues. The CDR3 loop is CSAPRGETQYF.

The V call is TRBV6-1, the J call TRBJ1-5. Germline V lookup: CDR1 MNHNS, CDR2 SASEGT. The CDR3 runs 13 residues. This chain's CDR3 is CASSEARSGPQHF.

This chain connects TRBV5-1 to TRBJ2-1; TCRdb's D call of TRBD2 is untestable without DNA. The CDR3 sequence is 13 residues long. The V gene's germline CDR1 is SGHRS and CDR2 YFSETQ. The CDR3 loop is CASREGSYNEQFF.

The CDR3 here is CASSLTGTQQETQYF. The chain joins TRBV5-5 to TRBJ2-5; TCRdb outputs TRBD1, but without DNA this stays unchecked. CDR3 length: 15 residues. CDR1 is SGHKS and CDR2 is YYEKEE in the germline V gene (reference sequence).

This rearrangement joins TRBV12-3 or TRBV12-4 to TRBJ1-4. The CDR3 has 14 amino acids. This CDR3 is CASSLDTSNEKLFF.